This entry is about one T cell receptor (beta chain). One junction end does not reproduce the germline sequence, and a read error may be involved. The data originate from a study of blood T cells in healthy people across ages. The CDR3 sequence is 14 residues long. CDR1 KGHSH and CDR2 LQKENI come from the germline V gene. Per sample, no less than 5.5 micrograms of total RNA were extracted. The authors ran a second PCR of roughly 6 to 12 cycles using a sample-barcoded 5' primer and a J-beta primer mix. TCRdb fed the 5' RACE reads into MiXCR, producing one record per CDR3 protein. This sample has about 640,000 distinct CDR3 sequences, with roughly 50% found just once.

The rearrangement uses TRBV18 and TRBJ2-1; TRBD1 might be the D (5 bases). Sequencing input: blood. The receptor was isolated from a man in his sixties in good health. The CDR3 loop reads CASSDGAGANAQFF. The CDR3 nucleotides read TGTGCCAGCTCGGATGGGGCTGGGGCGAATGCGCAGTTCTTC.